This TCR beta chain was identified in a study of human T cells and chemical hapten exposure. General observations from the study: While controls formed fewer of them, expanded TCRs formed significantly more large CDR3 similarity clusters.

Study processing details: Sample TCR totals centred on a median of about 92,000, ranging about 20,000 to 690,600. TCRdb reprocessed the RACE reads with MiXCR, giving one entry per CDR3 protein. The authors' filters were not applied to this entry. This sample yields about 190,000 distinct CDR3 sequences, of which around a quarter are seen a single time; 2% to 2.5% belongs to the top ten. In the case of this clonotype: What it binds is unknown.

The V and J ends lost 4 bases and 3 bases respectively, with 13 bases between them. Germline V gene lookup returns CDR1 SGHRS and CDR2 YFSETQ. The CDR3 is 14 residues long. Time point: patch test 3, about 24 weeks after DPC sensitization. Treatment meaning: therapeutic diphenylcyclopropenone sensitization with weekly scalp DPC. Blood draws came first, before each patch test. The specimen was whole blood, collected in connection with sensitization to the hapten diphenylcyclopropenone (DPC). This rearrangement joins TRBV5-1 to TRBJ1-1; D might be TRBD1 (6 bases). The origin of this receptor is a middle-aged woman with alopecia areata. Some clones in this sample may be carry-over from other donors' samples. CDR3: CASSARSGDTEAFF. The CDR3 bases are TGCGCCAGCAGCGCTAGGTCAGGGGACACTGAAGCTTTCTTT.